This record looks at one TCR beta chain sequence and its context. The target antigen is unknown. This specimen belongs to a study of response to subunit inactivated influenza vaccine. The ends lost 4 bases at V and 6 bases at J; junction bases unmatched: 8. This CDR3 comprises 14 residues. Germline values: CDR1 SGHRS, CDR2 YFSETQ. MiXCR, run by TCRdb on the RT-PCR reads, gives a single entry per CDR3 protein. Here the sample spans around 850,000 distinct CDR3 sequences, approximately 18% being singletons. Study-wide results and caveats: Each seasonal influenza vaccination, the authors suggested, recruits few new T cells.

J is TRBJ2-7 and V is TRBV5-1; TRBD1 agrees at 9 bases. This receptor was identified in a man in his fifties who received an inactivated influenza vaccine. Specimen: PBMCs from blood, collected roughly 5 days after vaccination. CDR3 sequence reads: CASSVGQGMGEQYF. The CDR3 bases are TGCGCCAGCAGCGTGGGACAGGGAATGGGCGAGCAGTACTTC.